This T cell receptor (beta chain) was found in a study of identical twins. Study outcomes and limitations: The study found weaker excess twin sharing in beta out-of-frame sequences. For zero-insertion analyses, partial confounding could come from invariant MAIT and iNKT cells.

TCRdb passed the 5' RACE reads through MiXCR, listing each CDR3 protein once. The sample yields a few hundred thousand distinct CDR3 sequences, 18% seen once. This clonotype was observed at least ten times. Its specificity is not known. Germline V lookup: CDR1 MNHEY, CDR2 SVGEGT. The CDR3 is made up of 15 amino acids. The ends were cut back, 2 bases at V and 5 bases at J, with 12 bases in the middle. The specimen was naive T cells sorted from blood. This TCR came from a man aged 45 to 65 in good health. The chain uses TRBV6-2 or TRBV6-3 and TRBJ1-4; a weak D match, TRBD1 (5 bases). CDR3 nucleotide sequence: TGTGCCAGCAGTTACAGCGGGACGGAGAATGAAAAACTGTTTTTT. It encodes CASSYSGTENEKLFF.